Listed here are 30 T cell receptor beta chains from one sample, sequenced in a study of CD8+ T cells in alopecia areata (dated by TCRdb to 2017 to 2018). The time point label here, explained by the study, means: 20 to 30 weeks on oral tofacitinib. The treatment or condition label on this specimen signifies: oral pan-JAK inhibitor, 5-10 mg twice daily. The library relied on the immunoSEQ multiplex PCR assay. For TCR sequencing, RNA was extracted from every sample and reverse transcribed into cDNA to serve as template. In TCRdb, the immuneACCESS table is reduced to in-frame sequences with V and J assigned. These tables do not hold every clone; where another copy was compared, an unresolved V gene accounts for under half, and the others remain unexplained. This sample is represented by 170,000 or so clones; 53% of them were singletons. The top ten hold roughly a tenth of the sample. Sequencing used CD8+ T cells sorted from blood, obtained at week 24, from a patient treated with tofacitinib. The receptors here all came from a human donor with alopecia areata.

The chain employs TRBV5-1 and TRBJ2-7; TRBD1 matches at 9 bases. CDR1 and CDR2 (germline): SGHRS, YFSETQ. The CDR3 has 15 amino acids. V lost 4 bases, J lost 0 bases, and 5 bases stayed unmatched. This CDR3 is CASSAWTGASYEQYF. CDR3 DNA sequence: TGCGCCAGCAGCGCCTGGACAGGGGCCTCCTACGAGCAGTACTTC.

The chain links TRBV9 to TRBJ2-1, with TRBD1 as a possible D gene (7 bases). CDR1 and CDR2 (germline): SGDLS, YYNGEE. Deletions cut 8 bases from V and 5 bases from J, with 14 bases between. The CDR3 extends over 13 amino acids. The CDR3 spells CASGGTANNEQFF. The CDR3 nucleotides are TGTGCCAGTGGAGGGACAGCTAACAATGAGCAGTTCTTC. Full variable domain (missing parts from reference TRBV9 and TRBJ2-1): DSGVTQTPKHLITATGQRVTLRCSPRSGDLSVYWYQQSLDQGLQFLIQYYNGEERAKGNILERFSAQQFPDLHSELNLSSLELGDSALYFCASGGTANNEQFFGPGTRLTVL.

The genes are TRBV28 and TRBJ2-7; 7 nucleotides line up with TRBD1. Per the germline V gene, CDR1 is MDHEN and CDR2 is SYDVKM. J gave up 4 bases and V 8 bases, and 8 bases lay outside the gene matches. The CDR3 is made up of 13 amino acids. CDR3 sequence: CASDNRGDYEQYF. Here the CDR3 DNA reads TGTGCCAGCGACAACAGGGGAGATTACGAGCAGTACTTC.

This clone was found once. V gene TRBV5-6 combines with J gene TRBJ1-5; TRBD1 agrees at 7 bases. V trimming: 4 bases; J trimming: 3 bases; junction bases outside the gene matches: 4. CDR1 is SGHDT and CDR2 is YYEEEE in the germline V gene. The CDR3 sequence is 14 residues long. CDR3 DNA: TGTGCCAGCAGCCTGACAGGGTACAATCAGCCCCAGCATTTT. Protein product: CASSLTGYNQPQHF.

The gene calls are TRBV25-1 and TRBJ1-2; D is unclear. This CDR3 has 12 amino acids. Between the trimmed V and J ends, which lost 2 bases and 5 bases, there was a span of 6 bases. Germline-derived CDR1 and CDR2 are MGHDK and SYGVNS. The CDR3 sequence: CASSEPAYGYTF. CDR3 in DNA: TGTGCCAGCAGTGAACCGGCGTATGGCTACACCTTC.

This clone has just a few counts. The chain links TRBV4-1 to TRBJ2-1, with no clear D. CDR1 and CDR2 (germline): MGHRA, YSYEKL. There are 13 residues in the CDR3. V shed 0 bases and J shed 7 bases, with 7 bases lying between them. The CDR3 reads CASSQETFNEQFF. The CDR3 DNA sequence: TGCGCCAGCAGCCAAGAGACATTTAATGAGCAGTTCTTC.

This clone was seen more than once but under ten times. The CDR3 region has the DNA TGCAGCGTGCCCGACAGGGTAGGCAATGAGCAGTTCTTC. Its protein product is CSVPDRVGNEQFF. The chain uses TRBV29-1 and TRBJ2-1; the match to TRBD1 covers 7 bases. The CDR3 is 13 amino acids. Germline V gives CDR1 SQVTM, CDR2 ANQGSEA. After removal of 6 bases from V and 6 bases from J, the junction contained 8 bases not matched to a gene.

This clone appeared a few times. V gene TRBV29-1 combines with J gene TRBJ1-1, with 7 bases that match TRBD1. V was pared by 4 bases and J by 0 bases, with 8 bases of the junction left unmatched. This CDR3 is 15 amino acids long. The V gene's germline CDR1 is SQVTM and CDR2 ANQGSEA. Here the CDR3 DNA reads TGCAGCGTTGTGAAGGGAGGGGGCATGAACACTGAAGCTTTCTTT. Translation: CSVVKGGGMNTEAFF.

The V call is TRBV9, the J call TRBJ1-1; D possibly corresponds to TRBD1 (5 bases). The CDR3 spans 14 residues. The ends were cut back, 0 bases at V and 4 bases at J, with 10 bases in the middle. CDR1 and CDR2 (germline): SGDLS, YYNGEE. This CDR3 is CASSVGGLGTEAFF. The DNA for the CDR3 is TGTGCCAGCAGCGTAGGGGGGTTGGGCACTGAAGCTTTCTTT.

In its sample, this clone was seen once. V gene TRBV11-3 combines with J gene TRBJ2-1, with 12 bases matching TRBD1. The V gene end was trimmed by 8 bases and the J gene end by 7 bases; junction bases not matched to a gene: 12. This CDR3 has 16 residues. Germline assignment: CDR1 SGHNT and CDR2 YENEEA. For the CDR3, the DNA is TGTGCCAGCGGAGACGCGGGACAGGGGGCCTGGAATGAGCAGTTCTTC. It encodes CASGDAGQGAWNEQFF.

This clone was seen a handful of times. The genes are TRBV27 and TRBJ2-3; possibly TRBD1 or TRBD2 for D (6 bases each). The CDR3 contains 12 residues. Germline V lookup: CDR1 MNHEY, CDR2 SMNVEV (reference sequence). Trimming shortened V by 5 bases and J by 6 bases, and 9 bases separated the two germline ends. This CDR3 reads CASSPGADTQYF. CDR3 in DNA: TGTGCCAGCAGTCCGGGGGCGGATACGCAGTATTTT.

Only a few counts were recorded for this clone. The rearrangement joins TRBV29-1 to TRBJ2-5; weak D call: TRBD2 (5 bases). CDR1 and CDR2 from the germline V gene are SQVTM and ANQGSEA. V lost 3 bases, J lost 3 bases, and 8 bases lay in between. The CDR3 is made up of 12 amino acids. The CDR3: CSVDEREETQYF. The CDR3 DNA reads as TGCAGCGTTGATGAGAGGGAAGAGACCCAGTACTTC.

The chain has TRBV13 and TRBJ1-6; D is possibly TRBD1 (6 bases). Trimming left V 0 bases short and J 7 bases short, with 13 bases between. The CDR3 has 16 amino acids. From germline, CDR1 is PRHDT and CDR2 FYEKMQ (reference sequence). CDR3 residues: CASSLGGARKNSPLHF. The CDR3 bases are TGTGCCAGCAGCTTAGGGGGGGCCCGGAAGAATTCACCCCTCCACTTT.

The chain couples TRBV25-1 to TRBJ1-2; D is ambiguous. Trimming left V 8 bases short and J 6 bases short, with 16 bases between. Germline CDR1 and CDR2: MGHDK and SYGVNS. This CDR3 contains 13 residues. CDR3 coding DNA: TGTGCCAGCGAGGGAGGTTGGTTCCATGGCTACACCTTC. Encoded protein: CASEGGWFHGYTF.

The V call is TRBV6-1, the J call TRBJ1-1; no reliable D call. Germline V CDR1 and CDR2: MNHNS, SASEGT. V lost 4 bases and J lost 4, with 10 bases in between. The CDR3 is made up of 13 amino acids. This CDR3 reads CASSVLGLTEAFF. Written as DNA, the CDR3 is TGTGCCAGCAGTGTACTCGGGCTCACTGAAGCTTTCTTT.

The rearrangement joins TRBV7-9 to TRBJ2-7; D possibly corresponds to TRBD1 (6 bases). CDR1 is SEHNR, CDR2 FQNEAQ, per germline (reference sequence). This CDR3 contains 15 residues. Trimming stripped 6 bases from V and 3 bases from J, with 18 bases between. CDR3 in DNA: TGTGCCAGCAGTACAGGGAACGGTGCTTTCTACGAGCAGTACTTC. Translating it yields CASSTGNGAFYEQYF.

CDR3 sequence: CASSQRQGDEQYF. For the CDR3, the DNA is TGCGCCAGCAGCCAACGACAGGGCGACGAGCAGTACTTC. The chain recombines TRBV5-1 with TRBJ2-7; 7 positions agree with TRBD1. The CDR3 has 13 residues. Germline V lookup: CDR1 SGHRS, CDR2 YFSETQ. V lost 4 bases and J lost 5; bases outside the gene matches: 6.

This clone has only a few counts. The rearrangement uses TRBV29-1 and TRBJ2-4, with TRBD1 identical over 9 bases. Germline V lookup: CDR1 SQVTM, CDR2 ANQGSEA. Germline trimming cut 5 bases from V and 2 bases from J; bases unmatched to any gene: 13. The CDR3 extends over 17 amino acids. The CDR3 region has the DNA TGCAGCGTTCCCGGGACAGGGAAGGGAAGGACCAAAAACATTCAGTACTTC. Amino acid sequence: CSVPGTGKGRTKNIQYF.

The chain is built from TRBV4-3 and TRBJ2-7; 8 bases agree with TRBD1. Germline V CDR1 and CDR2: LGHNA, YSLEER. The CDR3 loop spans 15 amino acids. Germline trimming cut 0 bases from V and 5 bases from J; bases unmatched to any gene: 6. CDR3 in amino acids: CASSQDRGQENEQYF. CDR3 sequence (DNA): TGCGCCAGCAGCCAAGATCGGGGACAGGAAAACGAGCAGTACTTC.

The chain uses TRBV30 and TRBJ1-2; D possibly corresponds to TRBD1 (5 bases). The V end was cut by 8 bases, the J end by 2 bases, with 12 bases between. The CDR3 runs 12 residues. Germline CDR1 GTSNPN, CDR2 SVGIG (reference sequence). The CDR3 nucleotides read TGTGCCGCTACGGGGGAAAACTATGGCTACACCTTC. Protein product: CAATGENYGYTF.

The chain is built from TRBV29-1 and TRBJ1-3; no firm D call. With 1 base removed from V and 0 bases from J, the gap between germline ends came to 7 bases. CDR3 length equals 14 residues. Germline CDR1 is SQVTM and CDR2 is ANQGSEA. DNA for the CDR3: TGCAGCGTTGAAGTATCCGACTCTGGAAACACCATATATTTT. Residues: CSVEVSDSGNTIYF.

J is TRBJ2-2 and V is TRBV27; D remains unclear. V lost 5 bases and J lost 2, with 9 bases in between. CDR3 size: 14 residues. Germline CDR1 is MNHEY and CDR2 is SMNVEV (reference sequence). The CDR3 bases are TGTGCCAGCAGTACACATACCAACACCGGGGAGCTGTTTTTT. It encodes CASSTHTNTGELFF.

The chain employs TRBV4-3 and TRBJ1-2; maybe TRBD1 (6 bases). The germline gives CDR1 LGHNA, CDR2 YSLEER. This CDR3 is 17 amino acids long. The V end was cut by 0 bases, the J end by 8 bases, with 22 bases between. This CDR3 reads CASSQDNLGSRQGGYTF. The CDR3 region has the DNA TGCGCCAGCAGCCAAGACAATCTCGGCAGCCGGCAGGGGGGCTACACCTTC.

Here the CDR3 reads CASSFRKYNEQFF. CDR3 coding DNA: TGTGCCAGCAGCTTTCGAAAATACAATGAGCAGTTCTTC. The rearrangement uses TRBV11-2 and TRBJ2-1; D remains unclear. In germline, CDR1 is SGHAT, CDR2 FQNNGV. The length of the CDR3 is 13 residues. The germline V and J ends were trimmed by 3 bases and 4 bases, with 7 bases remaining between them.

The J gene is TRBJ2-3, the V gene TRBV4-1; 7 nucleotides align to TRBD1. V shed 4 bases and J 0 bases; nucleotides not matched to a gene: 7. The CDR3 runs 16 residues. CDR1 is MGHRA and CDR2 is YSYEKL in the germline V gene. The DNA of the CDR3 is TGCGCCAGCAGCCGCTCGACAGGGTCTAGCACAGATACGCAGTATTTT. Its protein is CASSRSTGSSTDTQYF.

V and J are TRBV15 and TRBJ1-2; D may be TRBD1 (5 bases). Germline CDR1 LNHNV, CDR2 YYDKDF (reference sequence). The CDR3 extends over 12 amino acids. Deletions cut 5 bases from V and 5 bases from J, with 9 bases between. The CDR3 nucleotides are TGTGCCACCAGCGGTGGGGGGTATGGCTACACCTTC. Residues: CATSGGGYGYTF. The entire variable domain, with the rest obtained from reference TRBV15 and TRBJ1-2, is as follows: DAMVIQNPRYQVTQFGKPVTLSCSQTLNHNVMYWYQQKSSQAPKLLFHYYDKDFNNEADTPDNFQSRRPNTSFCFLDIRSPGLGDTAMYLCATSGGGYGYTFGSGTRLTVV.

This clone was seen only a few times. This chain connects TRBV7-6 to TRBJ2-3; D perhaps matches TRBD2 (6 bases). The CDR3 sequence is 14 residues long. In germline, CDR1 is SGHVS, CDR2 FNYEAQ. The V gene lost 8 bases and the J gene lost 3 bases, with 15 bases spanning the gap. CDR3 region: CASLAGQGTDTQYF. CDR3 nucleotide sequence: TGTGCCAGCCTCGCGGGGCAAGGGACAGATACGCAGTATTTT.

This clone was counted between two and nine times. This chain links TRBV15 with TRBJ2-7, with 8 bases lining up with TRBD1. CDR3 length equals 14 residues. The germline V gene encodes CDR1 LNHNV and CDR2 YYDKDF (reference sequence). Trimming took 3 bases from V and 2 from J; bases not matched to a gene: 3. Here the CDR3 reads CATSSGDRPYEQYF. The CDR3 DNA reads as TGTGCCACCAGCAGTGGGGACAGGCCCTACGAGCAGTACTTC.

The rearrangement links TRBV7-2 to TRBJ2-7; TRBD2 matches 11 bases. Trimming at V came to 5 bases and at J to 5 bases, leaving 5 bases not matched to a gene. CDR1 and CDR2 (germline): SGHTA, FQGNSA. The CDR3 has 14 residues. CDR3 in DNA: TGTGCCAGCAGCGAACTAGCGGGGGCCCACGAGCAGTACTTC. Translating it yields CASSELAGAHEQYF. Drawing the rest from reference TRBV7-2 and TRBJ2-7, the complete variable domain is GAGVSQSPSNKVTEKGKDVELRCDPISGHTALYWYRQSLGQGLEFLIYFQGNSAPDKSGLPSDRFSAERTGGSVSTLTIQRTQQEDSAVYLCASSELAGAHEQYFGPGTRLTVT.

V is TRBV29-1 and J is TRBJ2-7; 12 bases are shared with TRBD2. The CDR3 is made up of 14 amino acids. Germline V lookup: CDR1 SQVTM, CDR2 ANQGSEA. Losses at the gene ends were 7 bases for V and 3 bases for J; bases not matched to a gene: 7. The CDR3 region has the DNA TGCAGCGCAGAACTAGCGGGGGGCGACTACGAGCAGTACTTC. Amino acid sequence: CSAELAGGDYEQYF.